Each of the 2 T cell receptor beta chains below was sequenced from the same sample in a study of blood T cell repertoires in COVID-19. The data were produced by immunoSEQ multiplex PCR, yet TCRdb's version contains in-frame clones alone and is incomplete. Here the sample spans some 220,000 clones, 85% being singletons. The sequenced material came from peripheral blood. The receptors here all came from a woman between 65 and 79 years old with COVID-19, enrolled during active disease.

The V call is TRBV9, the J call TRBJ1-6, with TRBD1 matching over 7 bases. CDR3 length equals 15 residues. In germline, CDR1 is SGDLS, CDR2 YYNGEE. V shed 4 bases and J 9 bases; nucleotides not matched to a gene: 10. CDR3 amino acids: CASSPRDRASSPLHF. CDR3 DNA: TGTGCCAGCAGCCCTCGAGACAGGGCGAGTTCACCCCTCCACTTT. Drawing the rest from reference TRBV9 and TRBJ1-6, the complete variable domain is DSGVTQTPKHLITATGQRVTLRCSPRSGDLSVYWYQQSLDQGLQFLIQYYNGEERAKGNILERFSAQQFPDLHSELNLSSLELGDSALYFCASSPRDRASSPLHFGNGTRLTVT.

V usage is TRBV4-3 and J usage is TRBJ1-2; D remains ambiguous. The CDR3 consists of 14 residues. Germline V gene sequence: CDR1 LGHNA, CDR2 YSLEER. V lost 0 bases to trimming and J lost 8 bases, with 13 bases between them. CDR3 sequence reads: CASSQELGMGGYTF. The CDR3 DNA reads TGCGCCAGCAGCCAAGAACTAGGGATGGGAGGCTACACCTTC.